Included here is one T cell receptor beta chain sequence, with context. Its antigen is not identified. The sample is drawn from a study of CD8+CD57+ T cells in acquired aplastic anemia. On the study more broadly: Mean DNA quantity obtained from sorted CD4+ and CD8+ cells was 2.5 to 4 ug. Study-wide points: Patient and control CD8+ Simpson's diversity was not significantly different. In common between the patients and the controls were around 29 CD8+ CDR3 sequences.

The V and J ends lost 0 bases and 2 bases respectively, with 7 bases between them. Germline CDR1 reads SGHTA; CDR2 reads FQGNSA. The CDR3 is 14 residues long. Genomic DNA templated the TCR beta VDJ and CDR3 profiling. TCRdb reanalysed the reads using MiXCR and keeps one entry per CDR3 protein. The sample lists approximately 200,000 distinct CDR3 sequences; 64% were seen once. The clonotype was recovered from a human donor with severe aplastic anemia or a healthy control (not recorded which). The rearrangement links TRBV7-2 to TRBJ1-2; no reliable D call. The material sequenced was sorted CD4+, CD8+, or CD8+CD57+ T cells (not recorded which) from PBMCs. The CDR3 is CASSLAPINYGYTF. In nucleotides, the CDR3 is TGTGCCAGCAGCTTAGCGCCCATAAACTATGGCTACACCTTC.